A single sample gave rise to the 29 T cell receptor beta chains below, sequenced in a study of OX40 agonist ivuxolimab in advanced cancers. Measured with immunoSEQ multiplex PCR; TCRdb has only the in-frame clones, and not every one. The sample has approximately 74,000 clones; about 90% are singletons. The source was CD4+ or CD8+ T cells sorted from blood, collected in a trial of the OX40 agonist ivuxolimab. The origin of the receptors is an adult with an advanced solid tumor such as melanoma, head and neck, liver or kidney cancer.

The gene calls are TRBV5-6 and TRBJ1-6; a weak D match, TRBD1 (6 bases). The CDR3 consists of 14 residues. V lost 0 bases and J lost 9, with 10 bases in between. Germline V gives CDR1 SGHDT, CDR2 YYEEEE. The CDR3 region is CASSLGSGASPLHF. CDR3 DNA: TGTGCCAGCAGCTTGGGTTCAGGGGCTTCACCCCTCCACTTT. Supplemented by reference TRBV5-6 and TRBJ1-6, the full variable domain reads DAGVTQSPTHLIKTRGQQVTLRCSPKSGHDTVSWYQQALGQGPQFIFQYYEEEERQRGNFPDRFSGHQFPNYSSELNVNALLLGDSALYLCASSLGSGASPLHFGNGTRLTVT.

This chain links TRBV4-3 with TRBJ2-3; D ambiguous. The germline V and J ends were trimmed by 3 bases and 0 bases, with 7 bases remaining between them. CDR1 and CDR2 (germline): LGHNA, YSLEER. The CDR3 has 14 residues. CDR3 in DNA: TGCGCCAGCAGCCACATTACTAGCACAGATACGCAGTATTTT. It yields the protein CASSHITSTDTQYF.

V usage is TRBV7-2 and J usage is TRBJ1-3; D gene uncertain. The CDR3 is 15 amino acids. The V end lost 2 bases, the J end lost 4 bases, and 12 bases lay between the germline ends. Germline V gene sequence: CDR1 SGHTA, CDR2 FQGNSA. The CDR3 DNA is TGTGCCAGCAGCTTATTAGGTGGAGTGGGAAACACCATATATTTT. Translating it yields CASSLLGGVGNTIYF.

On this clone: Other DNA sequences in the sample encode the same CDR3. This chain connects TRBV18 to TRBJ2-5; D is unresolved. Trimming left V 3 bases short and J 1 base short, with 0 bases between. The CDR3 loop spans 11 amino acids. Germline V CDR1 and CDR2: KGHSH, LQKENI. The CDR3 nucleotides are TGTGCCAGCTCACCCCAAGAGACCCAGTACTTC. This gives the protein CASSPQETQYF.

DNA of the CDR3: TGTGCCACCAGCAGAGGACAGGGAACCTACGAGCAGTACTTC. Protein product: CATSRGQGTYEQYF. The chain is built from TRBV15 and TRBJ2-7; 7 bases match TRBD1. The trim removed 1 base at V and 2 bases at J, leaving 2 bases unmatched. The CDR3 loop spans 14 amino acids. CDR1 LNHNV and CDR2 YYDKDF come from the germline V gene (reference sequence). Full variable domain (outside the CDR3, taken from reference TRBV15 and TRBJ2-7): DAMVIQNPRYQVTQFGKPVTLSCSQTLNHNVMYWYQQKSSQAPKLLFHYYDKDFNNEADTPDNFQSRRPNTSFCFLDIRSPGLGDTAMYLCATSRGQGTYEQYFGPGTRLTVT.

The V gene is TRBV7-3, the J gene TRBJ2-5; the D is unclear. The J call may be in error: the DNA end matches TRBJ2-7 better. In germline, CDR1 is SGHTA, CDR2 FQGTGA. The CDR3 has 12 residues. The CDR3 loop is CASIPWGYEQYF. The DNA of the CDR3 is TGTGCCAGCATCCCCTGGGGTTACGAGCAGTACTTC.

This chain links TRBV29-1 with TRBJ2-3, with a tentative D call TRBD1 (5 bases). With 7 bases removed from V and 2 bases from J, the gap between germline ends came to 13 bases. This CDR3 spans 13 amino acids. CDR1 SQVTM and CDR2 ANQGSEA come from the germline V gene. CDR3 sequence reads: CSAKGSSTDTQYF. Here the CDR3 DNA reads TGCAGCGCCAAGGGGTCCTCCACAGATACGCAGTATTTT.

The CDR3 DNA sequence: TGTGCCAGCAGTCTTACAGGGATCAATGAAAAACTGTTTTTT. This translates into CASSLTGINEKLFF. The chain combines TRBV27 with TRBJ1-4; perhaps TRBD1 as D (6 bases). Germline V gene sequence: CDR1 MNHEY, CDR2 SMNVEV (reference sequence). The ends were cut back, 5 bases at V and 5 bases at J, with 12 bases in the middle. The length of the CDR3 is 14 residues.

The rearrangement joins TRBV5-1 to TRBJ2-5; perhaps TRBD2 as D (5 bases). V was pared by 4 bases and J by 4 bases, with 11 bases between. The germline V gene encodes CDR1 SGHRS and CDR2 YFSETQ. The CDR3 has 13 residues. The chain's CDR3 is CASSPGGGETQYF. CDR3 DNA: TGCGCCAGCAGCCCGGGCGGAGGAGAGACCCAGTACTTC.

The CDR3 DNA is TGCGCCAGCAGCTTTTCCCACGAGCAGTACTTC. Translated: CASSFSHEQYF. This chain uses TRBV5-1 with TRBJ2-7, with D unresolved. Trimming cost V 2 bases and J 5 bases, with 5 bases left between them. From germline, CDR1 is SGHRS and CDR2 YFSETQ. The CDR3 loop spans 11 amino acids.

This clone has only a few counts. The chain uses TRBV18 and TRBJ2-7; D tentatively fits TRBD1 or TRBD2 (6 bases each). Trimming left V 2 bases short and J 7 bases short, with 15 bases between. Germline CDR1 reads KGHSH; CDR2 reads LQKENI. The CDR3 spans 14 residues. The CDR3 region has the DNA TGTGCCAGCTCACCAGGGGGGCGATCAGTGGAGCAGTACTTC. It codes for CASSPGGRSVEQYF. Supplemented by reference TRBV18 and TRBJ2-7, the full variable domain reads NAGVMQNPRHLVRRRGQEARLRCSPMKGHSHVYWYRQLPEEGLKFMVYLQKENIIDESGMPKERFSAEFPKEGPSILRIQQVVRGDSAAYFCASSPGGRSVEQYFGPGTRLTVT.

About this clone itself: The junction differs from germline at one of its ends, possibly a read error. The chain joins TRBV2 to TRBJ2-7; 7 nucleotides line up with TRBD1. The CDR3 sequence is 14 residues long. Per the germline V gene, CDR1 is SNHLY and CDR2 is FYNNEI. For the CDR3, the DNA is TGTGCCAGCAGAAAAACGACAGGGTCCTGCGAGCAGTACTTC. It encodes CASRKTTGSCEQYF.

This rearrangement joins TRBV7-2 to TRBJ2-5, with D perhaps given as TRBD1 or TRBD2 (5 bases each). Judging by the DNA end, TRBJ2-7 fits better; the J call may be wrong. Germline CDR1 reads SGHTA; CDR2 reads FQGNSA. The CDR3 is 15 amino acids. CDR3 amino acids: CASTLMGTSTYEQYF. CDR3 DNA: TGTGCCAGCACCCTAATGGGGACGTCGACCTACGAGCAGTACTTC.

The V and J genes are TRBV6-5 and TRBJ2-7, with TRBD2 as a possible D gene (5 bases). Germline V gene sequence: CDR1 MNHEY, CDR2 SVGAGI. V was pared by 6 bases and J by 3 bases, with 15 bases between. CDR3 length equals 14 residues. The CDR3 DNA follows: TGTGCCAGCAGACGCGGACGGGAACGCTACGAGCAGTACTTC. Amino acids: CASRRGRERYEQYF.

The chain employs TRBV5-1 and TRBJ1-3; 7 bases are a match to TRBD1. Germline V gene sequence: CDR1 SGHRS, CDR2 YFSETQ. The CDR3 length is 16 residues. V shed 0 bases and J 4 bases; nucleotides not matched to a gene: 7. The CDR3 region is CASSLGQGPGGNTIYF. The DNA for the CDR3 is TGCGCCAGCAGCTTGGGACAGGGACCGGGAGGAAACACCATATATTTT.

This clone was recorded only once. The chain has TRBV5-1 and TRBJ2-2, with 9 nucleotides matching TRBD1. The CDR3 is 14 amino acids. Trimming at V came to 4 bases and at J to 7 bases, leaving 5 bases not matched to a gene. Germline V gene lookup returns CDR1 SGHRS and CDR2 YFSETQ. The CDR3 coding sequence is TGCGCCAGCAGCCCGGACAGGGGTGGCGGGGAGCTGTTTTTT. Translation: CASSPDRGGGELFF.

The rearrangement uses TRBV18 and TRBJ1-1, with 9 nucleotides matching TRBD1. Per germline, CDR1 KGHSH and CDR2 LQKENI. J lost 2 bases, V lost 3 bases, and 4 bases had no gene match. The CDR3 is 15 amino acids. The CDR3 loop reads CASSPGTGRNTEAFF. DNA for the CDR3: TGTGCCAGCTCACCTGGGACAGGGAGAAACACTGAAGCTTTCTTT.

This rearrangement joins TRBV5-1 to TRBJ2-3, with a tentative D call TRBD1 (8 bases). The CDR3 totals 14 residues. V lost 6 bases, J lost 3 bases, and 14 bases lay in between. Germline CDR1 and CDR2: SGHRS and YFSETQ. The CDR3 here is CASKTGGGTDTQYF. The CDR3 region has the DNA TGCGCCAGCAAAACAGGGGGAGGGACAGATACGCAGTATTTT.

The genes are TRBV4-1 and TRBJ2-3, with D possibly matching TRBD1 (5 bases). Germline values: CDR1 MGHRA, CDR2 YSYEKL. The CDR3 has 15 amino acids. V lost 0 bases to trimming and J lost 2 bases, with 9 bases between them. The chain's CDR3 is CASSQERQYTDTQYF. The CDR3 coding sequence is TGCGCCAGCAGCCAAGAGAGACAGTACACAGATACGCAGTATTTT.

This chain joins TRBV6-1 and TRBJ2-5; possibly TRBD1 or TRBD2 for D (5 bases each). V dropped 7 bases and J dropped 3 bases, with 12 bases sitting between them. Germline V gene data show CDR1 as MNHNS and CDR2 as SASEGT. CDR3 length equals 13 residues. Here the CDR3 reads CASIFGAKETQYF. As DNA, the CDR3 is TGTGCCAGCATTTTCGGGGCCAAAGAGACCCAGTACTTC.

The CDR3 DNA sequence: TGTGCCAGCAGCCCGGGACAGGGTCGGGGCTACACCTTC. Amino acids: CASSPGQGRGYTF. This sequence joins TRBV5-4 and TRBJ1-2; 9 bases line up with TRBD1. V was clipped by 4 bases and J by 8 bases; unmatched bases: 6. Germline CDR1 reads SGHNT; CDR2 reads YYREEE (reference sequence). CDR3 length: 13 amino acids. The entire variable domain, with the rest obtained from reference TRBV5-4 and TRBJ1-2, is as follows: ETGVTQSPTHLIKTRGQQVTLRCSSQSGHNTVSWYQQALGQGPQFIFQYYREEENGRGNFPPRFSGLQFPNYSSELNVNALELDDSALYLCASSPGQGRGYTFGSGTRLTVV.

This sequence joins TRBV5-4 and TRBJ2-7; TRBD1 matches at 10 bases. The V segment lost 2 bases and the J segment 7 bases; nucleotides outside the gene matches: 9. Germline CDR1 SGHNT, CDR2 YYREEE (reference sequence). This CDR3 has 15 residues. CDR3 nucleotide sequence: TGTGCCAGCAGCTTTGATTGGGACAGGGGTGGGGAGCAGTACTTC. Protein sequence: CASSFDWDRGGEQYF.

This clone has just one count. The rearrangement joins TRBV2 to TRBJ2-1; TRBD2 matches at 9 bases. The V segment lost 1 base and the J segment 4 bases; nucleotides outside the gene matches: 2. From germline, CDR1 is SNHLY and CDR2 FYNNEI. This CDR3 is built from 15 residues. The CDR3 loop is CASSEGGRGYNEQFF. DNA for the CDR3: TGTGCCAGCAGTGAAGGCGGGAGGGGGTACAATGAGCAGTTCTTC. The complete variable domain, with remaining parts taken from reference TRBV2 and TRBJ2-1, reads EPEVTQTPSHQVTQMGQEVILRCVPISNHLYFYWYRQILGQKVEFLVSFYNNEISEKSEIFDDQFSVERPDGSNFTLKIRSTKLEDSAMYFCASSEGGRGYNEQFFGPGTRLTVL.

The chain couples TRBV6-5 to TRBJ2-7; possibly TRBD2 for D (6 bases). The CDR3 has 13 amino acids. Germline V gives CDR1 MNHEY, CDR2 SVGAGI. The germline V and J ends were trimmed by 3 bases and 2 bases, with 8 bases remaining between them. The CDR3: CASSYRETYEQYF. The CDR3 coding sequence is TGTGCCAGCAGTTATCGGGAGACCTACGAGCAGTACTTC.

This chain joins TRBV19 and TRBJ2-5; 9 bases align to TRBD1. The germline CDR1 and CDR2 sequences are LNHDA and SQIVND (reference sequence). This CDR3 spans 14 amino acids. V was clipped by 3 bases and J by 3 bases; unmatched bases: 2. Here the CDR3 reads CASSMGTGKETQYF. The CDR3 nucleotides read TGTGCCAGTAGTATGGGGACAGGGAAAGAGACCCAGTACTTC. Looking up the rest from reference TRBV19 and TRBJ2-5 gives the full variable domain: DGGITQSPKYLFRKEGQNVTLSCEQNLNHDAMYWYRQDPGQGLRLIYYSQIVNDFQKGDIAEGYSVSREKKESFPLTVTSAQKNPTAFYLCASSMGTGKETQYFGPGTRLLVL.

The rearrangement uses TRBV6-5 and TRBJ1-1, with 10 bases matching TRBD1. Losses at the gene ends were 6 bases for V and 4 bases for J; bases not matched to a gene: 8. Germline loops: CDR1 MNHEY, CDR2 SVGAGI. The CDR3 is made up of 15 amino acids. In DNA form, the CDR3 reads TGTGCCAGCAGCTACGGGCGGACAGGGGGCACTGAAGCTTTCTTT. Translating gives CASSYGRTGGTEAFF.

This sequence joins TRBV20-1 and TRBJ2-2; D is undetermined. CDR3 length: 11 amino acids. Trimming stripped 3 bases from V and 7 bases from J, with 6 bases between. Germline-derived CDR1 and CDR2 are DFQATT and SNEGSKA (reference sequence). The CDR3 here is CSARGIGELFF. Here the CDR3 DNA reads TGCAGTGCTAGGGGCATCGGGGAGCTGTTTTTT.

The chain links TRBV6-6 to TRBJ2-7; weak D call: TRBD1 (5 bases). CDR3 length: 14 amino acids. Per the germline V gene, CDR1 is MNHNY and CDR2 is SVGAGI (reference sequence). V was pared by 0 bases and J by 6 bases, with 12 bases between. The CDR3 loop reads CASSYSHLGAEQYF. The CDR3 bases are TGTGCCAGCAGTTACTCGCATCTAGGGGCCGAGCAGTACTTC.

This clone has more than one count but fewer than ten. The V gene is TRBV19, the J gene TRBJ2-1, with 9 bases that match TRBD1. Germline CDR1 and CDR2: LNHDA and SQIVND (reference sequence). Trimming at V came to 4 bases and at J to 7 bases, leaving 8 bases not matched to a gene. The CDR3 runs to 15 residues. CDR3 amino acids: CASSTRQGVRNEQFF. Here the CDR3 DNA reads TGTGCCAGTAGTACACGACAGGGGGTCCGGAATGAGCAGTTCTTC.